These 14 T cell receptor beta chains were all obtained from the same sample, sequenced in a study of radiotherapy plus CTLA-4 blockade in lung cancer. Sequencing was performed with immunoSEQ multiplex PCR; in TCRdb, only in-frame clones are kept and a portion is missing. The data contain tens of thousands of clones, approximately 90% of them singletons. The specimen was peripheral blood, collected from a patient treated with radiotherapy plus ipilimumab. The receptors derive from a human donor with non-small cell lung cancer whose response to radiotherapy plus ipilimumab could not be evaluated.

V is TRBV27 and J is TRBJ2-2, with 7 bases aligning to TRBD2. CDR1 MNHEY and CDR2 SMNVEV come from the germline V gene (reference sequence). The CDR3 has 17 amino acids. The junction had 12 bases not matched to a gene; V was cut back by 6 bases and J by 2 bases. The CDR3 nucleotides are TGTGCCAGCAGCTTAGCCGGGGGAGGGCCTAACACCGGGGAGCTGTTTTTT. This codes for CASSLAGGGPNTGELFF.

This clone was counted only a few times. The CDR3 here is CASSQALHSPNYGYTF. For the CDR3, the DNA is TGCGCCAGCAGCCAAGCCCTACATAGCCCTAACTATGGCTACACCTTC. V usage is TRBV4-1 and J usage is TRBJ1-2, with D hard to call. Germline CDR1 reads MGHRA; CDR2 reads YSYEKL. The CDR3 is made up of 16 amino acids. V was cut by 1 base and J by 0 bases, with 12 bases left in between.

This clone was detected a few times. The chain employs TRBV4-1 and TRBJ2-7, with 13 bases aligning to TRBD2. Germline-derived CDR1 and CDR2 are MGHRA and YSYEKL. J lost 12 bases, V lost 0 bases, and 11 bases had no gene match. This CDR3 spans 16 amino acids. CDR3 region: CASSQDKGLAGFVTYF. The DNA of the CDR3 is TGCGCCAGCAGCCAAGATAAGGGACTAGCGGGATTTGTGACGTACTTC.

This chain joins TRBV10-2 and TRBJ2-5; 9 nucleotides align to TRBD2. The CDR3 has 12 amino acids. In germline, CDR1 is WSHSY, CDR2 SAAADI. V shed 7 bases, J shed 5 bases, and the junction held 2 bases outside the gene matches. The CDR3 loop is CASTSGGETQYF. CDR3 in DNA: TGCGCCAGCACCAGCGGGGGGGAGACCCAGTACTTC.

This clone was observed once. The chain has TRBV2 and TRBJ1-1; D might be TRBD1 (5 bases). The V gene's germline CDR1 is SNHLY and CDR2 FYNNEI. Trimming stripped 3 bases from V and 4 bases from J, with 9 bases between. The CDR3 has 13 residues. CDR3 loop: CASSDAGGTEAFF. In DNA, the CDR3 is TGTGCCAGCAGTGACGCCGGGGGCACTGAAGCTTTCTTT.

The rearrangement uses TRBV19 and TRBJ2-5; 7 bases are shared with TRBD1. The CDR3 runs to 14 residues. J was trimmed by 5 bases and V by 10 bases; bases with no gene match: 13. Germline V gene sequence: CDR1 LNHDA, CDR2 SQIVND (reference sequence). The CDR3 here is CATSVMGTVETQYF. In nucleotides, the CDR3 is TGTGCCACCTCCGTAATGGGGACAGTGGAGACCCAGTACTTC.

The rearrangement joins TRBV6-5 to TRBJ1-1; D is perhaps TRBD1 (5 bases). Trimming took off 4 bases at V and 2 bases at J, with 17 bases between the two ends. The CDR3 length is 16 residues. Germline V lookup: CDR1 MNHEY, CDR2 SVGAGI. CDR3: CASSSIPAGGNTEAFF. DNA for the CDR3: TGTGCCAGCAGTTCCATCCCGGCGGGGGGTAACACTGAAGCTTTCTTT.

This chain connects TRBV4-3 to TRBJ2-1, with TRBD2 identical over 10 bases. With V trimmed by 1 base and J by 4 bases, 4 bases remained unmatched. CDR1 is LGHNA, CDR2 YSLEER, per germline. The length of the CDR3 is 16 residues. The CDR3: CASSQGPSGGYNEQFF. The CDR3 DNA follows: TGCGCCAGCAGCCAAGGTCCTAGCGGGGGATACAATGAGCAGTTCTTC.

The rearrangement links TRBV4-2 to TRBJ1-4; D is ambiguous. The CDR3 covers 20 residues. Germline V gene sequence: CDR1 LGHNA, CDR2 YNFKEQ. Trimming took off 0 bases at V and 3 bases at J, with 23 bases between the two ends. The DNA for the CDR3 is TGTGCCAGCAGCCAAGATCCGTGGTCCAGCGGGAGGGCCTCTAATGAAAAACTGTTTTTT. Its translation: CASSQDPWSSGRASNEKLFF.

This clone was detected once. The gene calls are TRBV27 and TRBJ2-1; 7 nucleotides line up with TRBD1. V dropped 3 bases and J dropped 4; count of bases not matched to a gene: 6. Germline CDR1 reads MNHEY; CDR2 reads SMNVEV (reference sequence). The CDR3 is made up of 15 amino acids. CDR3 DNA: TGTGCCAGCAGTTTTAGGGGGCTAAAGTACAATGAGCAGTTCTTC. This codes for CASSFRGLKYNEQFF.

This clone has more than one count but fewer than ten. This sequence joins TRBV19 and TRBJ2-6; perhaps TRBD1 as D (5 bases). The CDR3 sequence is 16 residues long. The germline gives CDR1 LNHDA, CDR2 SQIVND (reference sequence). With 1 base removed from V and 4 bases from J, the gap between germline ends came to 11 bases. The DNA of the CDR3 is TGTGCCAGTAGTATAGGGGCAGGGAAAGGGGCCAACGTCCTGACTTTC. Protein: CASSIGAGKGANVLTF.

The V call is TRBV10-1, the J call TRBJ2-3, with TRBD2 as a possible D gene (5 bases). Trimming removed 3 bases from V and 1 base from J, with 14 bases in between. Germline loops: CDR1 WNHNN, CDR2 SYGVQD (reference sequence). The CDR3 covers 16 residues. This CDR3 is CASSEAASRRTDTQYF. CDR3 bases: TGCGCCAGCAGTGAAGCGGCTAGCAGACGCACAGATACGCAGTATTTT.

In its sample, this clone was seen a few times. This chain links TRBV27 with TRBJ1-2; D might be TRBD1 (6 bases). With 2 bases removed from V and 5 bases from J, the gap between germline ends came to 12 bases. Germline V gives CDR1 MNHEY, CDR2 SMNVEV (reference sequence). CDR3 length: 14 amino acids. CDR3 loop: CASSLAGATYGYTF. The DNA of the CDR3 is TGTGCCAGCAGTTTAGCGGGGGCCACATATGGCTACACCTTC.

This chain joins TRBV11-2 and TRBJ2-7, with a possible D match to TRBD2 (6 bases). This CDR3 spans 12 amino acids. The germline V and J ends were trimmed by 8 bases and 6 bases, with 14 bases remaining between them. Germline values: CDR1 SGHAT, CDR2 FQNNGV. For the CDR3, the DNA is TGTGCCAGCGGCACTAGCATCGGCGAGCAGTACTTC. Translation: CASGTSIGEQYF.